The sequence of this TCR beta chain was determined in a study of cytomegalovirus exposure and HLA in healthy donors. Trimming left V 4 bases short and J 2 bases short, with 16 bases between. This CDR3 is built from 15 residues. CDR1 SGDLS and CDR2 YYNGEE come from the germline V gene. It was with 60 Vbeta and 13 Jbeta primers that the PCR ran. The assay was immunoSEQ multiplex PCR, and TCRdb's table has in-frame clones only and misses some. The repertoire holds about 240,000 clones, with about 80% as singletons. Study-level results: A later analysis linked a missense variant in DCLRE1C to the trimming of TCR beta V and J genes.

As to this clone: Its antigen remains unknown.

The origin of this receptor is a woman aged 40 to 55 in good health and CMV-seropositive. Specimen: PBMCs. V is TRBV9 and J is TRBJ2-7; possible D gene TRBD2, 6 bases. CDR3 residues: CASSTGGREPYEQYF. The CDR3 coding sequence is TGTGCCAGCAGCACCGGAGGGCGGGAACCCTACGAGCAGTACTTC.